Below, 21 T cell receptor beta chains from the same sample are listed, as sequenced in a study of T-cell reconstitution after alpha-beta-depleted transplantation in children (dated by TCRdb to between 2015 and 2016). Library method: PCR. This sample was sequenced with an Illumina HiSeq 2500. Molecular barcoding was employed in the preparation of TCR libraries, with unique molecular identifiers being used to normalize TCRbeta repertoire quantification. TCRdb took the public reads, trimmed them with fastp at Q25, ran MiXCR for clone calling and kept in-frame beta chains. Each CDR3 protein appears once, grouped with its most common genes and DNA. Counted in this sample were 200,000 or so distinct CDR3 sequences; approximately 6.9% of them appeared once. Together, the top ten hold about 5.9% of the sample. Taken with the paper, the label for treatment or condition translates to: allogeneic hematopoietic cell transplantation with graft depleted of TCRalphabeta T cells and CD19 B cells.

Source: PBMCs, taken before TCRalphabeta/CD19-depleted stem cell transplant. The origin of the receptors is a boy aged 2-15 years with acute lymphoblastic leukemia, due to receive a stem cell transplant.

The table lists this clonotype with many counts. The CDR3, as DNA: TGTGCCACCAGTCGAAATGAGCAGTTCTTC. Its protein is CATSRNEQFF. The chain uses TRBV24-1 and TRBJ2-1; D not certain. This CDR3 is 10 amino acids long. Germline-derived CDR1 and CDR2 are KGHDR and SFDVKD. Trimming shortened V by 6 bases and J by 7 bases, and 3 bases separated the two germline ends.

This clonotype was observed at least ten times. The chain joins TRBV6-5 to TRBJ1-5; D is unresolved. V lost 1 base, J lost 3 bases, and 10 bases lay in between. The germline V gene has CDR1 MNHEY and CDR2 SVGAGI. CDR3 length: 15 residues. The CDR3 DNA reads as TGTGCCAGCAGTTACTATCACGGTGACAATCAGCCCCAGCATTTT. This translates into CASSYYHGDNQPQHF.

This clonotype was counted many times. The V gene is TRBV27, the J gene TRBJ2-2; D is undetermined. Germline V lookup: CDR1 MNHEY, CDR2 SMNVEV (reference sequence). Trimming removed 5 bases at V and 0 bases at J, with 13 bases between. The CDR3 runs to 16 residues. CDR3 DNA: TGTGCCAGCAGTACCATCTATCGCACGAACACCGGGGAGCTGTTTTTT. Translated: CASSTIYRTNTGELFF.

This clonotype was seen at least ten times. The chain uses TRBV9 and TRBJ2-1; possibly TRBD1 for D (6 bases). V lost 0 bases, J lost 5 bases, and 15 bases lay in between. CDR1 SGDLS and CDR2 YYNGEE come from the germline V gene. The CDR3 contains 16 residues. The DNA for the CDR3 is TGTGCCAGCAGCGTAGACAAGGACAGTCTCAACAATGAGCAGTTCTTC. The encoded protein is CASSVDKDSLNNEQFF.

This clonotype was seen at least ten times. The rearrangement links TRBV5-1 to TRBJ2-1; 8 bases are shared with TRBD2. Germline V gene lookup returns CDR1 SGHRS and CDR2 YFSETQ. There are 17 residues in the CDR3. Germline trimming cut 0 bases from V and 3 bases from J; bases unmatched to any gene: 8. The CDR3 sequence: CASSLGGYSGSYNEQFF. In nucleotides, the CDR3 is TGCGCCAGCAGCTTGGGGGGGTACAGCGGGAGCTACAATGAGCAGTTCTTC.

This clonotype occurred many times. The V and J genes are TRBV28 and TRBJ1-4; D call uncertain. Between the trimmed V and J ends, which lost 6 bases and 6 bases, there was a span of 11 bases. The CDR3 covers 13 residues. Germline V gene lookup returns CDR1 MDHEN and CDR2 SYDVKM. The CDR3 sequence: CASSSYADEKLFF. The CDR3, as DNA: TGTGCCAGCAGCTCATACGCAGATGAAAAACTGTTTTTT. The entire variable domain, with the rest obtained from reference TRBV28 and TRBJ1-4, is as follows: DVKVTQSSRYLVKRTGEKVFLECVQDMDHENMFWYRQDPGLGLRLIYFSYDVKMKEKGDIPEGYSVSREKKERFSLILESASTNQTSMYLCASSSYADEKLFFGSGTQLSVL.

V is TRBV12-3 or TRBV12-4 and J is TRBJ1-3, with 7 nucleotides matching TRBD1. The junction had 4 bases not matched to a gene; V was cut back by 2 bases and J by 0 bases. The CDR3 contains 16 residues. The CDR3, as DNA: TGTGCCAGCAGTTTACACAGGGGAAGCTCTGGAAACACCATATATTTT. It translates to CASSLHRGSSGNTIYF.

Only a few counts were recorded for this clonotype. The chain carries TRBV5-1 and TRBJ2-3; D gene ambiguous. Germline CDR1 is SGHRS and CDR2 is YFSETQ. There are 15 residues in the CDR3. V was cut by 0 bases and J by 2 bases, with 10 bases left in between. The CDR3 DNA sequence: TGCGCCAGCAGCTTGGTAGTGGGGAACACAGATACGCAGTATTTT. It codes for CASSLVVGNTDTQYF.

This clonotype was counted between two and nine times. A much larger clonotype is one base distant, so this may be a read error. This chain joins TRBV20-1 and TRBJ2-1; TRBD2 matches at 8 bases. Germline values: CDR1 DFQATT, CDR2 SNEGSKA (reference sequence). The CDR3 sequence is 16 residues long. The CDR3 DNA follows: TGCTGTGCTAGAGATTTGGTAGCGGGAATCCACAATGAGCAGTTCTTC. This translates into CCARDLVAGIHNEQFF.

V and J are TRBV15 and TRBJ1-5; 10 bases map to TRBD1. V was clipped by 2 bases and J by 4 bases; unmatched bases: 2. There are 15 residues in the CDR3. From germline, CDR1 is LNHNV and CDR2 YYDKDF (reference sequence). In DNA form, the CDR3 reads TGTGCCACCAGCAGAAGACAGGGGGCAAATCAGCCCCAGCATTTT. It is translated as CATSRRQGANQPQHF.

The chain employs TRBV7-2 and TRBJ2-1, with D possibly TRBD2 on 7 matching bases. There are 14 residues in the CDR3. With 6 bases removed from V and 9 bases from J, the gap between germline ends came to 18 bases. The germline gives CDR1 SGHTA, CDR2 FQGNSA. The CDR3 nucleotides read TGTGCCAGCAGGAGGGGGGGGGAGGGGAGTGAGCAGTTCTTC. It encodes CASRRGGEGSEQFF. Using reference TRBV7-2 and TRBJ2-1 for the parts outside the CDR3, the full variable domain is GAGVSQSPSNKVTEKGKDVELRCDPISGHTALYWYRQSLGQGLEFLIYFQGNSAPDKSGLPSDRFSAERTGGSVSTLTIQRTQQEDSAVYLCASRRGGEGSEQFFGPGTRLTVL.

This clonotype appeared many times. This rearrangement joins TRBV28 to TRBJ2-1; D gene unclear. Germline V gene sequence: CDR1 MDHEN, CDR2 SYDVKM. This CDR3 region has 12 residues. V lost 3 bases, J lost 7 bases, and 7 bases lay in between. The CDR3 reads CASSFLLNEQFF. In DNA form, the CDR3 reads TGTGCCAGCAGTTTTCTACTAAATGAGCAGTTCTTC.

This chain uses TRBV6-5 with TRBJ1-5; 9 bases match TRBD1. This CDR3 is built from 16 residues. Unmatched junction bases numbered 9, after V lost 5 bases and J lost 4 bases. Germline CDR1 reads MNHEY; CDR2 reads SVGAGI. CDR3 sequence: CASSNTGGWGNQPQHF. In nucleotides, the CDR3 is TGTGCCAGCAGTAACACAGGGGGCTGGGGAAATCAGCCCCAGCATTTT.

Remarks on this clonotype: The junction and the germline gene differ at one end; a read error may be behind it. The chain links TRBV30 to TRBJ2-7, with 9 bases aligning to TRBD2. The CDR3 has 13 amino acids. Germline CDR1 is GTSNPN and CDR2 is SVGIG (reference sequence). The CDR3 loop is CAGRTSELYEQYF. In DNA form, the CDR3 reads TGTGCCGGGAGGACTAGCGAACTCTACGAGCAGTACTTC.

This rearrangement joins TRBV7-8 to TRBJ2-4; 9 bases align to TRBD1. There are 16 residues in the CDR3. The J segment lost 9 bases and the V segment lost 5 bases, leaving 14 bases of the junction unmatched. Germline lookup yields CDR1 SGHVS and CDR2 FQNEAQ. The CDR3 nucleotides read TGTGCCAGCAGCCCGGACAGGGGTGAGGGCTACGGCATTCAGTACTTC. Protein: CASSPDRGEGYGIQYF. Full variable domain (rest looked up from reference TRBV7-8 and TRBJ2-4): GAGVSQSPRYKVAKRGQDVALRCDPISGHVSLFWYQQALGQGPEFLTYFQNEAQLDKSGLPSDRFFAERPEGSVSTLKIQRTQQEDSAVYLCASSPDRGEGYGIQYFGAGTRLSVL.

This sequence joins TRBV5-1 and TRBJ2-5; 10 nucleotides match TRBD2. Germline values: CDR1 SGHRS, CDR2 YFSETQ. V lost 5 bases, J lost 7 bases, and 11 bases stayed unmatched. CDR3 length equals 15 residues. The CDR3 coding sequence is TGCGCCAGCAGGCCTAGCGGGGGCCGAGGGGGGACCCAGTACTTC. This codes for CASRPSGGRGGTQYF.

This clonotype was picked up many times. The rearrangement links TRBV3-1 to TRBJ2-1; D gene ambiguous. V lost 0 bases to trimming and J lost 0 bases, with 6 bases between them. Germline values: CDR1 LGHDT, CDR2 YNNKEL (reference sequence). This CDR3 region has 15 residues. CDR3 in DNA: TGTGCCAGCAGCCAAGATGTGAGCTCCTACAATGAGCAGTTCTTC. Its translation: CASSQDVSSYNEQFF.

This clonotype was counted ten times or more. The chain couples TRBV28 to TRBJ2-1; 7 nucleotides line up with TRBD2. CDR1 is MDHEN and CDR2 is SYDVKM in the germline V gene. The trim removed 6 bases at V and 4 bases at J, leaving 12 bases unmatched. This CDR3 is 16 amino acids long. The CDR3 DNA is TGTGCCAGCAGGGGGGGGTCGGCGGGGGAGTACAATGAGCAGTTCTTC. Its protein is CASRGGSAGEYNEQFF.

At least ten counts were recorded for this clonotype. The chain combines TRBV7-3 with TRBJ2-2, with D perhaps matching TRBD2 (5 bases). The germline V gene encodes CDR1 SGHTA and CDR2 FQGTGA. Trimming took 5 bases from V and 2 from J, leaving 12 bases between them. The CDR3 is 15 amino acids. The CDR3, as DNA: TGTGCCAGCAGCCGCCGGGGTAGTAACACCGGGGAGCTGTTTTTT. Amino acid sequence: CASSRRGSNTGELFF. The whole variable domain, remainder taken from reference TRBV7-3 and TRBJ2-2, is GAGVSQTPSNKVTEKGKYVELRCDPISGHTALYWYRQSLGQGPEFLIYFQGTGAADDSGLPNDRFFAVRPEGSVSTLKIQRTERGDSAVYLCASSRRGSNTGELFFGEGSRLTVL.

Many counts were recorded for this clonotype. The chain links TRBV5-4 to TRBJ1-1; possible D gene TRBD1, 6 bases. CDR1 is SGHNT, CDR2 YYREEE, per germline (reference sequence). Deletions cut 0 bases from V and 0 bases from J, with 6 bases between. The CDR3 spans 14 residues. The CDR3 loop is CASSLGGLNTEAFF. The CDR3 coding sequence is TGTGCCAGCAGCTTGGGGGGGCTGAACACTGAAGCTTTCTTT.

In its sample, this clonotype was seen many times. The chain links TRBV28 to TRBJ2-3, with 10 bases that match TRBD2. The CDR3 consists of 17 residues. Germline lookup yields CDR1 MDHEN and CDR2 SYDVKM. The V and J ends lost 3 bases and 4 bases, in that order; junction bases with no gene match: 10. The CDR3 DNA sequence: TGTGCCAGCAGTTTTTTTAGACTAGCGGGTGGGGCAGATACGCAGTATTTT. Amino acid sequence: CASSFFRLAGGADTQYF. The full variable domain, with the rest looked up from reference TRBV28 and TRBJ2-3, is DVKVTQSSRYLVKRTGEKVFLECVQDMDHENMFWYRQDPGLGLRLIYFSYDVKMKEKGDIPEGYSVSREKKERFSLILESASTNQTSMYLCASSFFRLAGGADTQYFGPGTRLTVL.